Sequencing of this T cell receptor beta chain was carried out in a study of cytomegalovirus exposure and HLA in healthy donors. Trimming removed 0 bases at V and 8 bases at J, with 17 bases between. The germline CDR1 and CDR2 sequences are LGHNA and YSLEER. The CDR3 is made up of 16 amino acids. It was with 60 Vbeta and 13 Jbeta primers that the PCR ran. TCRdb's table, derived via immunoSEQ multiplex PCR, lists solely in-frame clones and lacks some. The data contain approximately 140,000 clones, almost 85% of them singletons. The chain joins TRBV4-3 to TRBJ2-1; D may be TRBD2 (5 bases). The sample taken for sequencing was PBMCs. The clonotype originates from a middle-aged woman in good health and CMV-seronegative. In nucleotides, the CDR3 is TGCGCCAGCAGCCAAGATCACCGGGGTATTGGGGATGAGCAGTTCTTC. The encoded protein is CASSQDHRGIGDEQFF.